This TCR beta chain was observed in a study of cytomegalovirus exposure and HLA in healthy donors. Researchers ran the PCR with 60 Vbeta and 13 Jbeta primers. Assay used: immunoSEQ multiplex PCR; TCRdb lists only in-frame clones, some missing. The table shows around 110,000 clones, with roughly 70% occurring only once. General study points: Serostatus for CMV was the only available immune exposure information.

Looked up from germline, CDR1 is GTSNPN and CDR2 is SVGIG (reference sequence). V lost 2 bases and J lost 1, with 8 bases in between. The CDR3 loop spans 13 amino acids. This clone turned up a few times. Its antigen is not known. Sequenced: PBMCs. V gene TRBV30 combines with J gene TRBJ1-1; TRBD1 is a possible D gene (5 bases). This clonotype was sampled from a woman aged 18-29 years in good health and CMV-seronegative. CDR3 in DNA: TGTGCCTGGAGTCCCACAGGGAACACTGAAGCTTTCTTT. This codes for CAWSPTGNTEAFF.